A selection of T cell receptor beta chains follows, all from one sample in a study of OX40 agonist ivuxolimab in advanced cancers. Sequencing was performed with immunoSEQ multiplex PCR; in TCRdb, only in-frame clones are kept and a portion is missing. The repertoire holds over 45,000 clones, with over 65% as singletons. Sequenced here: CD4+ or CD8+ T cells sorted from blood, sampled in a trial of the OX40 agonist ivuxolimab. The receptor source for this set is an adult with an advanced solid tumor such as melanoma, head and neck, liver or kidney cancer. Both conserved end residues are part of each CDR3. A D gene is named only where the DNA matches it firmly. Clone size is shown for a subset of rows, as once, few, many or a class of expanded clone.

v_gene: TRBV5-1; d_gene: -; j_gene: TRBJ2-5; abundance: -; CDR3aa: CASSPRSDQETQYF; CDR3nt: TGCGCCAGCAGCCCTAGGTCAGACCAAGAGACCCAGTACTTC
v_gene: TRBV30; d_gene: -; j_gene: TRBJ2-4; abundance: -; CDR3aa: CARREGNIQYF; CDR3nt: TGTGCCAGAAGAGAGGGGAACATTCAGTACTTC
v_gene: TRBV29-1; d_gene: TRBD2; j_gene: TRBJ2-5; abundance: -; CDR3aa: CSVEGLAGGPLETQYF; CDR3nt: TGCAGCGTTGAGGGACTAGCGGGAGGGCCTCTGGAGACCCAGTACTTC
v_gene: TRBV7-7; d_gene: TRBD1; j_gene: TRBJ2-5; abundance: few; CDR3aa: CASSLGGQGETQYF; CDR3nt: TGTGCTAGCAGCTTGGGGGGACAGGGAGAGACCCAGTACTTC
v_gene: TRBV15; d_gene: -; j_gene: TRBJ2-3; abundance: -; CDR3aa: CATSRSLQRVTDTQYF; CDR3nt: TGTGCCACCAGCAGGTCTCTACAGCGAGTCACAGATACGCAGTATTTT
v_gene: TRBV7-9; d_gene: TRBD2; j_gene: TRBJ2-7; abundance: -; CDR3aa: CASSLDGRASEQYF; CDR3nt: TGTGCCAGCAGCTTAGACGGGAGGGCAAGCGAGCAGTACTTC
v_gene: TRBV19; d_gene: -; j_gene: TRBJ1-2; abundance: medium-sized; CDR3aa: CASSPRGAGRGLAGYTF; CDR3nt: TGTGCCAGTAGTCCCCGGGGAGCAGGTAGGGGACTCGCTGGCTACACCTTC
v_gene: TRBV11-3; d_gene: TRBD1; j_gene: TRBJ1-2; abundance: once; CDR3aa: CASSAPGQGAYGYTF; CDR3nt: TGTGCCAGCAGCGCCCCCGGACAGGGGGCATATGGCTACACCTTC
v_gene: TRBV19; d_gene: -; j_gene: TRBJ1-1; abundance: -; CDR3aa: CASSTDRGNTEAFF; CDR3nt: TGTGCCAGTAGTACTGACAGAGGGAACACTGAAGCTTTCTTT
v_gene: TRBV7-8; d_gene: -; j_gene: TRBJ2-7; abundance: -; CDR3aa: CASSLEGPGTPSYEQYF; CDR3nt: TGTGCCAGCAGCTTAGAAGGTCCCGGGACCCCATCCTACGAGCAGTACTTC
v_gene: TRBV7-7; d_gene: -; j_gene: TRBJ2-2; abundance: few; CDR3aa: CASSLGSGADTGELFF; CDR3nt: TGTGCTAGCAGCTTAGGCTCAGGGGCGGACACCGGGGAGCTGTTTTTT
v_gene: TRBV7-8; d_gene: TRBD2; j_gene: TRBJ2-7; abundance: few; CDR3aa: CASSLGGQAGVQYF; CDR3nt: TGTGCCAGCAGCTTAGGCGGCCAGGCGGGAGTGCAGTACTTC
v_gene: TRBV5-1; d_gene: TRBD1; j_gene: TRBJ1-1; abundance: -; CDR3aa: CASSLDGQGNTEAFF; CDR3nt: TGCGCCAGCAGCTTGGATGGACAGGGCAACACTGAAGCTTTCTTT
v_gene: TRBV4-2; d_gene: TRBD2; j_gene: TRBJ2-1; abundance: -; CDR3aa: CASSRKTGGDFNEQFF; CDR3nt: TGTGCCAGCAGCCGAAAAACGGGGGGGGACTTCAATGAGCAGTTCTTC
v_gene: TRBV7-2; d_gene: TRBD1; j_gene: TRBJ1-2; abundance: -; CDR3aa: CASSDNRGGVNYGYTF; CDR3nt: TGTGCCAGCAGCGATAACAGGGGAGGGGTGAACTATGGCTACACCTTC
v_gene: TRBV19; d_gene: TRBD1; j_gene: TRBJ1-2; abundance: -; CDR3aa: CASRNRNRGGDSYGYTF; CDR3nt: TGTGCCAGCAGAAACAGAAATCGCGGGGGGGACAGCTATGGCTACACCTTC
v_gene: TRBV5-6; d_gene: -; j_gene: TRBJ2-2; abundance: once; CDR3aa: CASSVDLASGELFF; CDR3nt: TGTGCCAGCAGCGTGGACTTGGCGTCCGGGGAGCTGTTTTTT
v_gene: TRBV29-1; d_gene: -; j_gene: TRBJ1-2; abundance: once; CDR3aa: CSVGSVGYGYTF; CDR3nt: TGCAGCGTTGGGTCTGTGGGATATGGCTACACCTTC
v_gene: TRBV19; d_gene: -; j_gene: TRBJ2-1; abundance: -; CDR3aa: CASSGYLVTNEQFF; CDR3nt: TGTGCCAGTAGTGGGTATCTAGTTACCAATGAGCAGTTCTTC
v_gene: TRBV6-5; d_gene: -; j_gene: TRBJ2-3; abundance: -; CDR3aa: CASSPFRDTQYF; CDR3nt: TGTGCCAGCAGTCCCTTCCGGGATACGCAGTATTTT
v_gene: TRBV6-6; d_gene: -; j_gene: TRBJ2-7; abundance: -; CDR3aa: CASRAGTSSSYEQYF; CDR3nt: TGTGCCAGCAGAGCCGGGACATCCAGCTCCTACGAGCAGTACTTC
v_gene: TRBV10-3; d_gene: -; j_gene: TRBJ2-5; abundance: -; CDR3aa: CAISAASGRGSETQYF; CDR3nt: TGTGCCATCAGTGCCGCATCGGGGCGAGGGTCGGAGACCCAGTACTTC
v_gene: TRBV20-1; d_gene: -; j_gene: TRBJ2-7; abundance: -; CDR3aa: CSASPSYEQYF; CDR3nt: TGCAGTGCTAGCCCCTCCTACGAGCAGTACTTC
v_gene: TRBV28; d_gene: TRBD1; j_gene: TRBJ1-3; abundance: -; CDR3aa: CASRSRDRGSGNTIYF; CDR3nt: TGTGCCAGCAGGAGCCGGGACAGAGGCTCTGGAAACACCATATATTTT
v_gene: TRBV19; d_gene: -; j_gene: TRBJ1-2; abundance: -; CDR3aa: CASSIRRNYGYTF; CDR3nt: TGTGCCAGTAGTATACGCAGGAACTATGGCTACACCTTC
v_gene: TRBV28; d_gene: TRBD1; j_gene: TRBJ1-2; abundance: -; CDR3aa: CASSSGQEYNGYTF; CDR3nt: TGTGCCAGCAGCTCGGGACAGGAGTACAATGGCTACACCTTC
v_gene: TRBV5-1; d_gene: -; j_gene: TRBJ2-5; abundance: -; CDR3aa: CASSLVGKGPGGGETQYF; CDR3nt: TGCGCCAGCAGCTTGGTTGGCAAGGGTCCAGGAGGGGGCGAGACCCAGTACTTC
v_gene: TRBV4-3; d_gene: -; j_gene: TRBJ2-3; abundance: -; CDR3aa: CASSQERQRRADTQYF; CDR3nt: TGCGCCAGCAGCCAAGAACGGCAAAGACGAGCCGATACGCAGTATTTT
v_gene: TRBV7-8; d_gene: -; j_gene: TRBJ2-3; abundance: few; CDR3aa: CASSSKRLVAGWSTDTQYF; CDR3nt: TGTGCCAGCAGCTCTAAGAGACTAGTGGCGGGATGGAGCACAGATACGCAGTATTTT
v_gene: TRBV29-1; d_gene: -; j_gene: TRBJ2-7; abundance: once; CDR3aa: CSVGIDTYEQYF; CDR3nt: TGCAGCGTAGGAATAGATACCTACGAGCAGTACTTC
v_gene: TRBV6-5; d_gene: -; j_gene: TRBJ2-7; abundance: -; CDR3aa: CATLGTQEQYF; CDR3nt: TGTGCCACCCTAGGTACCCAGGAGCAGTACTTC